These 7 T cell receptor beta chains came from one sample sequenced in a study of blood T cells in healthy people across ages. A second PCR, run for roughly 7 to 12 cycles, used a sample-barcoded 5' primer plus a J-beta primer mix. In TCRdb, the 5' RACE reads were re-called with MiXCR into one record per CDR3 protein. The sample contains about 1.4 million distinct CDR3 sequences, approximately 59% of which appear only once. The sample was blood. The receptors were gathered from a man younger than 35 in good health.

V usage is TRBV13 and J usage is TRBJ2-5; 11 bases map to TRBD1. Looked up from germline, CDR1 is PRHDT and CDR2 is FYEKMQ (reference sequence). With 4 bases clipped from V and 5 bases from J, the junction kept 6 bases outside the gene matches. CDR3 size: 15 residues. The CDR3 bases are TGTGCCAGCAGCTCGGGACAGGGGGACGGTGAGACCCAGTACTTC. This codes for CASSSGQGDGETQYF.

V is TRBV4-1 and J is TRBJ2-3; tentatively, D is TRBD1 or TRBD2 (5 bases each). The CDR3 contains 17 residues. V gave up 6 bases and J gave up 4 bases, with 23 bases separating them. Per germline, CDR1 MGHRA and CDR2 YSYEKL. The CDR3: CASSPRHPETAADTQYF. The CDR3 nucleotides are TGCGCCAGCAGTCCCCGACACCCAGAGACAGCGGCAGATACGCAGTATTTT.

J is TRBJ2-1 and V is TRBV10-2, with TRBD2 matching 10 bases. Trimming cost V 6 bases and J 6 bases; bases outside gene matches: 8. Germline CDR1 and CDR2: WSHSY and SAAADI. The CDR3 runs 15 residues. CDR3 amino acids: CASSASSGGINEQFF. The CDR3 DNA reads TGCGCCAGCAGCGCCTCTAGCGGGGGAATCAATGAGCAGTTCTTC.

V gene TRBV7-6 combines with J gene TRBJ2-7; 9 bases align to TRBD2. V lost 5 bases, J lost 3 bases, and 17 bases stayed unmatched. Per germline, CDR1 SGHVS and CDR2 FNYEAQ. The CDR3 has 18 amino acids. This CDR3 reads CASSPRGAGGSRVYEQYF. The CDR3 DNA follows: TGTGCCAGCAGCCCTAGGGGGGCGGGAGGGTCGAGGGTCTACGAGCAGTACTTC.

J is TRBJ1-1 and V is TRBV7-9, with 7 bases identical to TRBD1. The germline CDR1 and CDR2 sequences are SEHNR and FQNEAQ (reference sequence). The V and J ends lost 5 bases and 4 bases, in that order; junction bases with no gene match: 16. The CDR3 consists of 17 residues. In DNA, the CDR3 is TGTGCCAGCAGCCCCCAAGGGGGCTTCCTGGCGACCACTGAAGCTTTCTTT. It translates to CASSPQGGFLATTEAFF.

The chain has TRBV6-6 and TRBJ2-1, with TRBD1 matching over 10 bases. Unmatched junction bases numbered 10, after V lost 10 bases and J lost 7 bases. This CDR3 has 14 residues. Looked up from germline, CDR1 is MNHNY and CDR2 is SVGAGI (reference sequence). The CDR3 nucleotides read TGTGCCACAGTTGGACAGGGGGGTAAGAATGAGCAGTTCTTC. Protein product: CATVGQGGKNEQFF.

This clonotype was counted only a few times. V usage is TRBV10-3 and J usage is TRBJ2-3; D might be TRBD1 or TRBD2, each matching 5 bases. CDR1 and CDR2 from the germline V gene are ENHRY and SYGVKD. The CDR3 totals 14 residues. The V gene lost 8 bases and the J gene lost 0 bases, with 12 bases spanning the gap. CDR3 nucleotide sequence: TGTGCCATCCAGACAGCGGTTAGCACAGATACGCAGTATTTT. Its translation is CAIQTAVSTDTQYF.